This TCR beta chain is from a study of T cells in Graves' hyperthyroidism and ophthalmopathy. Study-level information: Upon initial diagnosis and before any treatment, peripheral blood was collected. Broader study findings: In blood, most of the thyroid clonotypes expanded above 0.001 were also present.

V lost 2 bases and J lost 0, with 8 bases in between. The V gene's germline CDR1 is DFQATT and CDR2 SNEGSKA (reference sequence). CDR3 length equals 13 residues. There are many counts of this clonotype. As yet, its antigen is unknown. Regions amplified from RNA transcripts were the TCR beta CDR3 regions. With the HTBI primer set, the TCR CDR3 went through a first round of RT-PCR. TCRdb fed the multiplex PCR reads into MiXCR, producing one record per CDR3 protein. The sample yields about 520,000 distinct CDR3 sequences, around a quarter seen once. In the ophthalmopathy cohort, Clinical Activity Score was at least 3, NOSPECS grade at least 4, and duration under 3 months. Uncontrolled infection, other autoimmune disease, pregnancy or lactation disqualified patients from enrolment.

The sequence was collected from a woman between 25 and 40 years old with Graves' ophthalmopathy. The chain couples TRBV20-1 to TRBJ2-7, with D perhaps matching TRBD1 (6 bases). Sample: blood. The CDR3 is CSARRTVSYEQYF. CDR3 coding DNA: TGCAGTGCTAGACGGACAGTCTCCTACGAGCAGTACTTC.